This passage covers 9 T cell receptor beta chains from one sample sequenced in a study of blood T cell repertoires in COVID-19. Clones were sequenced by immunoSEQ multiplex PCR, and TCRdb holds only the in-frame ones, with some missing. The table has about 310,000 clones, more than 85% seen once; the top ten hold 1.3%. The sequenced sample consisted of peripheral blood. The receptors derive from a man aged 65-85 years with acute or convalescent COVID-19.

This chain joins TRBV27 and TRBJ1-5, with D possibly being TRBD1 (6 bases). CDR1 is MNHEY, CDR2 SMNVEV, per germline (reference sequence). The CDR3 is 15 residues long. With 1 base removed from V and 0 bases from J, the gap between germline ends came to 7 bases. CDR3 bases: TGTGCCAGCAGTTTATTCAGGGGTAGCAATCAGCCCCAGCATTTT. Protein sequence: CASSLFRGSNQPQHF.

CDR3 amino acids: CASSPDRGREQYF. CDR3 DNA: TGTGCCAGCAGCCCCGACAGGGGGCGCGAGCAGTACTTC. The genes are TRBV11-2 and TRBJ2-7; 10 bases line up with TRBD1. Looked up from germline, CDR1 is SGHAT and CDR2 is FQNNGV. The CDR3 covers 13 residues. Trimming took 5 bases from V and 6 from J; bases not matched to a gene: 4.

This rearrangement joins TRBV21-1 to TRBJ2-3; the table's D call of TRBD2 was not tested on the DNA. TRBV21-1 is an annotated pseudogene. CDR3 length equals 13 residues. The CDR3 sequence: CASSPRGEDTQYF. CDR3 DNA sequence: TGTGCCAGCAGCCCTCGGGGGGAGGATACGCAGTATTTT.

This clone has only one observation. The rearrangement links TRBV10-3 to TRBJ2-7; 8 nucleotides align to TRBD2. The CDR3 has 12 residues. Germline V gene data show CDR1 as ENHRY and CDR2 as SYGVKD. The V segment lost 8 bases and the J segment 3 bases; nucleotides outside the gene matches: 3. The DNA of the CDR3 is TGTGCCATCGGCGGGGGGCTCTACGAGCAGTACTTC. Translated, it gives CAIGGGLYEQYF.

The chain links TRBV3-1 (or the pseudogene TRBV3-2) to TRBJ2-7; 7 positions match TRBD1. The J segment lost 13 bases and the V segment lost 1 base, leaving 7 bases of the junction unmatched. The CDR3 consists of 12 residues. In germline, CDR1 is LGHDT, CDR2 YNNKEL (reference sequence). The CDR3 DNA sequence: TGTGCCAGCAGCCAAGCCAAGGGGGCCCCTTACTTC. Its protein product is CASSQAKGAPYF.

The V and J genes are TRBV27 and TRBJ2-1; the match to TRBD2 covers 13 bases. The V gene's germline CDR1 is MNHEY and CDR2 SMNVEV (reference sequence). CDR3 size: 15 residues. V lost 5 bases and J lost 9; bases outside the gene matches: 7. CDR3 bases: TGTGCCAGCAGTGCAACTAGCGGGAGGGTTGGTGAGCAGTTCTTC. Translating gives CASSATSGRVGEQFF.

J is TRBJ1-2 and V is TRBV18; D is undetermined. The CDR3 has 12 residues. CDR1 and CDR2 (germline): KGHSH, LQKENI. Trimming shortened V by 5 bases and J by 10 bases, and 14 bases separated the two germline ends. CDR3 nucleotides: TGTGCCAGCTCATCGGTGGTATTTGACTACACCTTC. This gives the protein CASSSVVFDYTF.

The V call is TRBV6-6, the J call TRBJ1-5, with a tentative D call TRBD1 (5 bases). V dropped 2 bases and J dropped 7 bases, with 12 bases sitting between them. The CDR3 has 14 amino acids. The germline V gene has CDR1 MNHNY and CDR2 SVGAGI (reference sequence). The CDR3 protein is CASSYPEEGQPQHF. The CDR3 DNA is TGTGCCAGCAGTTACCCCGAGGAGGGGCAGCCCCAGCATTTT.

The chain employs TRBV5-4 and TRBJ2-7, with D possibly being TRBD1 (6 bases). The germline V gene has CDR1 SGHNT and CDR2 YYREEE (reference sequence). CDR3 size: 14 residues. V gave up 0 bases and J gave up 2 bases, with 9 bases separating them. The CDR3: CASSLGRDTYEQYF. The CDR3 nucleotides are TGTGCCAGCAGCTTGGGACGGGACACCTACGAGCAGTACTTC. Full variable domain (missing parts from reference TRBV5-4 and TRBJ2-7): ETGVTQSPTHLIKTRGQQVTLRCSSQSGHNTVSWYQQALGQGPQFIFQYYREEENGRGNFPPRFSGLQFPNYSSELNVNALELDDSALYLCASSLGRDTYEQYFGPGTRLTVT.